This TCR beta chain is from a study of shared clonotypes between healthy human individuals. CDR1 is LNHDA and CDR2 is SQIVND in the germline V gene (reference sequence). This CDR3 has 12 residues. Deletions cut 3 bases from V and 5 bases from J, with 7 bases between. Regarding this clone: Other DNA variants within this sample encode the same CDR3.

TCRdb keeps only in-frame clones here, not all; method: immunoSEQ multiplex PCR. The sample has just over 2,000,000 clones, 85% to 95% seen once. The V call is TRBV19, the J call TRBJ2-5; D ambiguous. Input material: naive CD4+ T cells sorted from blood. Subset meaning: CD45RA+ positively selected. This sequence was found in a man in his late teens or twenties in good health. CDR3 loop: CASSIEGETQYF. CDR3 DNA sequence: TGTGCCAGTAGTATTGAAGGGGAGACCCAGTACTTC. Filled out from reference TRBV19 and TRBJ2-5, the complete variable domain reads DGGITQSPKYLFRKEGQNVTLSCEQNLNHDAMYWYRQDPGQGLRLIYYSQIVNDFQKGDIAEGYSVSREKKESFPLTVTSAQKNPTAFYLCASSIEGETQYFGPGTRLLVL.